One and the same sample provided the 22 T cell receptor beta chains below, sequenced in a study of OX40 agonist ivuxolimab in advanced cancers. Sequencing was performed with immunoSEQ multiplex PCR; in TCRdb, only in-frame clones are kept and a portion is missing. The table records 65,000 to 90,000 clones, over 75% of them present only once. This material consisted of CD4+ or CD8+ T cells sorted from blood, taken in a trial of the OX40 agonist ivuxolimab. Receptors were obtained from an adult with an advanced solid tumor such as melanoma, head and neck, liver or kidney cancer.

The genes are TRBV27 and TRBJ2-6; D is possibly TRBD1 (5 bases). Trimming pared 4 bases from V and 3 bases from J, leaving 13 bases between. The CDR3 contains 16 residues. Per the germline V gene, CDR1 is MNHEY and CDR2 is SMNVEV (reference sequence). CDR3 DNA: TGTGCCAGCAGTTCTCCCAGGGCTCATGGGGCCAACGTCCTGACTTTC. It codes for CASSSPRAHGANVLTF. The full variable domain, its missing parts supplied by reference TRBV27 and TRBJ2-6, is EAQVTQNPRYLITVTGKKLTVTCSQNMNHEYMSWYRQDPGLGLRQIYYSMNVEVTDKGDVPEGYKVSRKEKRNFPLILESPSPNQTSLYFCASSSPRAHGANVLTFGAGSRLTVL.

This chain links TRBV11-1 with TRBJ2-1; D unclear. This CDR3 is built from 11 residues. CDR1 and CDR2 from the germline V gene are SGHAT and FQDESV (reference sequence). V dropped 6 bases and J dropped 9 bases, with 9 bases sitting between them. This CDR3 is CASRGQREQFF. The DNA of the CDR3 is TGTGCCAGCAGAGGGCAGCGTGAGCAGTTCTTC.

The chain has TRBV27 and TRBJ1-1; D uncertain. This CDR3 has 12 residues. The V and J ends lost 10 bases and 2 bases respectively, with 11 bases between them. Germline V gene sequence: CDR1 MNHEY, CDR2 SMNVEV (reference sequence). The CDR3 sequence is CATKDPNTEAFF. The CDR3 DNA reads as TGTGCCACTAAGGACCCCAACACTGAAGCTTTCTTT.

The rearrangement links TRBV11-2 to TRBJ2-5; D is uncertain. Germline CDR1 is SGHAT and CDR2 is FQNNGV. The length of the CDR3 is 15 residues. The V end was cut by 7 bases, the J end by 0 bases, with 15 bases between. CDR3 bases: TGTGCCAGCACTTCGAGACCAACAGACCAAGAGACCCAGTACTTC. Translating it yields CASTSRPTDQETQYF.

The genes are TRBV27 and TRBJ1-4; 9 nucleotides match TRBD1. Trimming took 5 bases from V and 8 from J; bases not matched to a gene: 6. The length of the CDR3 is 14 residues. CDR1 and CDR2 (germline): MNHEY, SMNVEV (reference sequence). CDR3 sequence: CASSLQGAGEKLFF. The DNA of the CDR3 is TGTGCCAGCAGTCTACAGGGGGCAGGGGAAAAACTGTTTTTT.

The chain employs TRBV2 and TRBJ2-5, with D perhaps matching TRBD1 or TRBD2 (5 bases each). The V end was cut by 1 base, the J end by 4 bases, with 13 bases between. This CDR3 is 15 amino acids long. Germline V gives CDR1 SNHLY, CDR2 FYNNEI. The CDR3 nucleotides read TGTGCCAGCAGTGAAGGGTGGGGGATCGGAGAGACCCAGTACTTC. Protein: CASSEGWGIGETQYF.

The chain carries TRBV11-2 and TRBJ1-2; no firm D call. CDR1 SGHAT and CDR2 FQNNGV come from the germline V gene. Deletions cut 5 bases from V and 8 bases from J, with 15 bases between. The CDR3 extends over 13 amino acids. The CDR3 loop is CASSPAGNWGYTF. The CDR3 DNA reads TGTGCCAGCAGCCCCGCGGGCAATTGGGGCTACACCTTC.

This clone was observed a single time. This chain connects TRBV5-1 to TRBJ1-1; 9 bases match TRBD1. The CDR3 sequence is 14 residues long. Trimming at V came to 5 bases and at J to 5 bases, leaving 7 bases not matched to a gene. From germline, CDR1 is SGHRS and CDR2 YFSETQ. The CDR3 sequence: CASSWTGDATEAFF. For the CDR3, the DNA is TGCGCCAGCAGTTGGACAGGGGATGCTACTGAAGCTTTCTTT.

This clone has just one count. The chain employs TRBV2 and TRBJ1-3; the D gene is possibly TRBD1 (6 bases). With 6 bases removed from V and 4 bases from J, the gap between germline ends came to 10 bases. Germline CDR1 reads SNHLY; CDR2 reads FYNNEI. The CDR3 contains 13 residues. The CDR3 loop is CASSTDRGNTIYF. The CDR3 DNA follows: TGTGCCAGCAGCACAGACAGGGGAAACACCATATATTTT.

The chain links TRBV5-8 to TRBJ2-7; 9 bases agree with TRBD1. Germline CDR1 SGHTS, CDR2 YDEGEE. CDR3 length: 15 amino acids. V trimming: 4 bases; J trimming: 5 bases; junction bases outside the gene matches: 10. The chain's CDR3 is CASSARTGVVHEQYF. The CDR3 nucleotides are TGTGCCAGCAGCGCAAGGACAGGGGTTGTGCACGAGCAGTACTTC.

This clone was found a few times. This chain joins TRBV12-5 and TRBJ1-6, with TRBD1 identical over 8 bases. V shed 2 bases and J 9 bases; nucleotides not matched to a gene: 6. This CDR3 comprises 15 residues. Germline lookup yields CDR1 LGHNT and CDR2 FRNRAP. CDR3 sequence: CASGLTQGVASPLHF. The CDR3 nucleotides read TGTGCTAGTGGTTTGACACAGGGGGTGGCTTCACCCCTCCACTTT.

The chain recombines TRBV7-9 with TRBJ2-7; possible D gene TRBD1, 5 bases. The CDR3 totals 13 residues. Looked up from germline, CDR1 is SEHNR and CDR2 is FQNEAQ (reference sequence). Deletions cut 3 bases from V and 5 bases from J, with 11 bases between. CDR3 loop: CASSFTGPHEQYF. The CDR3 DNA follows: TGTGCCAGCAGCTTCACAGGACCCCACGAGCAGTACTTC.

This clone was counted a single time. The chain is built from TRBV5-1 and TRBJ1-5, with 11 bases that match TRBD1. The CDR3 totals 16 residues. CDR1 is SGHRS and CDR2 is YFSETQ in the germline V gene. J lost 0 bases, V lost 5 bases, and 4 bases had no gene match. CDR3 DNA sequence: TGCGCCAGCAGACCAGGGACAGGGGGTAGCAATCAGCCCCAGCATTTT. Translation: CASRPGTGGSNQPQHF.

The V call is TRBV6-6, the J call TRBJ2-7; D uncertain. V lost 0 bases, J lost 3 bases, and 12 bases lay in between. The CDR3 spans 15 residues. From germline, CDR1 is MNHNY and CDR2 SVGAGI (reference sequence). The CDR3 DNA is TGTGCCAGCAGTTACTCGGAAGGTGGCTTCTACGAGCAGTACTTC. This translates into CASSYSEGGFYEQYF.

The V gene is TRBV2, the J gene TRBJ2-1; D remains unclear. The CDR3 consists of 15 residues. Trimming took off 3 bases at V and 1 base at J, with 10 bases between the two ends. CDR1 is SNHLY and CDR2 is FYNNEI in the germline V gene. The CDR3 is CASSENSGSYNEQFF. The CDR3 nucleotides read TGTGCCAGCAGTGAGAATAGTGGTTCCTACAATGAGCAGTTCTTC.

This clone has more than one count but fewer than ten. The V call is TRBV5-4, the J call TRBJ2-3; D is unclear. Trimming removed 5 bases from V and 0 bases from J, with 10 bases in between. CDR1 and CDR2 (germline): SGHNT, YYREEE (reference sequence). The CDR3 length is 14 residues. CDR3 coding DNA: TGTGCCAGCAGAGAAGGCTCTAGCACAGATACGCAGTATTTT. Its translation: CASREGSSTDTQYF.

The chain carries TRBV2 and TRBJ1-2; D uncertain. V lost 5 bases and J 2 bases, leaving 9 bases between the germline ends. Germline lookup yields CDR1 SNHLY and CDR2 FYNNEI. This CDR3 is 13 amino acids long. In nucleotides, the CDR3 is TGTGCCAGCAGTAAACAGATGAACTATGGCTACACCTTC. It translates to CASSKQMNYGYTF.

The chain uses TRBV6-6 and TRBJ1-2; 9 positions agree with TRBD1. V shed 0 bases and J 8 bases; nucleotides not matched to a gene: 7. Germline-derived CDR1 and CDR2 are MNHNY and SVGAGI (reference sequence). CDR3 length equals 15 residues. CDR3 nucleotides: TGTGCCAGCAGTTACTCTGGGACAGGGAGTTACGGCTACACCTTC. Protein product: CASSYSGTGSYGYTF.

The rearrangement joins TRBV6-5 to TRBJ2-3; 10 positions agree with TRBD2. The junction had 4 bases not matched to a gene; V was cut back by 6 bases and J by 10 bases. The CDR3 is made up of 12 amino acids. The germline V gene encodes CDR1 MNHEY and CDR2 SVGAGI. CDR3 protein: CASRFTSGAQYF. For the CDR3, the DNA is TGTGCCAGCAGGTTCACTAGCGGGGCGCAGTATTTT.

This sequence joins TRBV4-1 and TRBJ2-3; 7 positions match TRBD1. V was pared by 2 bases and J by 3 bases, with 8 bases of the junction left unmatched. Looked up from germline, CDR1 is MGHRA and CDR2 is YSYEKL. The CDR3 totals 16 residues. The CDR3 loop reads CASSQTNRGVTDTQYF. CDR3 DNA: TGCGCCAGCAGCCAAACCAACAGGGGAGTAACAGATACGCAGTATTTT.

The chain is built from TRBV5-6 and TRBJ2-7; D is ambiguous. Trimming shortened V by 1 base and J by 6 bases, and 17 bases separated the two germline ends. Germline V CDR1 and CDR2: SGHDT, YYEEEE. The CDR3 is 15 residues long. The CDR3 spells CASSLSQVGPGEQYF. DNA of the CDR3: TGTGCCAGCAGCTTGAGTCAGGTTGGACCCGGCGAGCAGTACTTC. Using reference TRBV5-6 and TRBJ2-7 for the parts outside the CDR3, the full variable domain is DAGVTQSPTHLIKTRGQQVTLRCSPKSGHDTVSWYQQALGQGPQFIFQYYEEEERQRGNFPDRFSGHQFPNYSSELNVNALLLGDSALYLCASSLSQVGPGEQYFGPGTRLTVT.

As concerns this clone: The sample holds other DNA sequences that translate to the same CDR3. V usage is TRBV4-3 and J usage is TRBJ1-2; D unresolved. From germline, CDR1 is LGHNA and CDR2 YSLEER. The V gene lost 0 bases and the J gene lost 1 base, with 3 bases spanning the gap. The CDR3 spans 13 residues. In DNA, the CDR3 is TGCGCCAGCAGCCAAGAGGTTAACTATGGCTACACCTTC. This sequence encodes CASSQEVNYGYTF.